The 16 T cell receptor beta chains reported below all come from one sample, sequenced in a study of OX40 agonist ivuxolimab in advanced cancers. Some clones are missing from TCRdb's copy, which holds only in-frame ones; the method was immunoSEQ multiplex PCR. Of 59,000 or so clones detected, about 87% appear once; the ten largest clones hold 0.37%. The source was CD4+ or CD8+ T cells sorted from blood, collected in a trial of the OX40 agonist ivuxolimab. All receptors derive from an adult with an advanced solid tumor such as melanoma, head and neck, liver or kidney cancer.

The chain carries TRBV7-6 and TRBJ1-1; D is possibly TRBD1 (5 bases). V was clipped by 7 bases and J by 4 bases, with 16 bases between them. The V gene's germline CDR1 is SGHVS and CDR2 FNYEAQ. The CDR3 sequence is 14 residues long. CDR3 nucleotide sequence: TGTGCCAGCACCTTGGGAGGGGTTGGCACTGAAGCTTTCTTT. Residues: CASTLGGVGTEAFF.

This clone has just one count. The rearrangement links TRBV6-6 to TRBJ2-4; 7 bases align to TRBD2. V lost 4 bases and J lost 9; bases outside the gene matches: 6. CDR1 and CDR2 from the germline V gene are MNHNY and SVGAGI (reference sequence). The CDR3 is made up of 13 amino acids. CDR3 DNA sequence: TGTGCCAGCAGTTGGGGGGAGGGCGGCATTCAGTACTTC. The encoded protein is CASSWGEGGIQYF.

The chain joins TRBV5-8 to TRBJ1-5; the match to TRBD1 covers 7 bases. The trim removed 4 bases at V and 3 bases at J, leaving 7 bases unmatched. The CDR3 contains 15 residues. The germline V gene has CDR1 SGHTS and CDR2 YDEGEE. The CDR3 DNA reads TGTGCCAGCAGCGGGGGACAGTACTTCAATCAGCCCCAGCATTTT. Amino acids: CASSGGQYFNQPQHF.

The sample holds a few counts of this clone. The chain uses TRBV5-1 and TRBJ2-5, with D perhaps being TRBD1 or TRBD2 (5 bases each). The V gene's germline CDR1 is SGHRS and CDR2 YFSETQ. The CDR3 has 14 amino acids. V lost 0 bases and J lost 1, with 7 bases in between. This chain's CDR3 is CASSLAGGQETQYF. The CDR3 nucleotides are TGCGCCAGCAGCTTGGCTGGGGGCCAAGAGACCCAGTACTTC. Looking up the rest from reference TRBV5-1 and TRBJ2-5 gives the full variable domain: KAGVTQTPRYLIKTRGQQVTLSCSPISGHRSVSWYQQTPGQGLQFLFEYFSETQRNKGNFPGRFSGRQFSNSRSEMNVSTLELGDSALYLCASSLAGGQETQYFGPGTRLLVL.

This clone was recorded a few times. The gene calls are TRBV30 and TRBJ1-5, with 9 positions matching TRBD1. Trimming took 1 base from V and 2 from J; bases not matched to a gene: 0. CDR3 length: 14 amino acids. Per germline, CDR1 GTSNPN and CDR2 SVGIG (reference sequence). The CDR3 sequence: CAWSDRGRNQPQHF. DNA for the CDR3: TGTGCCTGGAGTGACAGGGGGCGCAATCAGCCCCAGCATTTT.

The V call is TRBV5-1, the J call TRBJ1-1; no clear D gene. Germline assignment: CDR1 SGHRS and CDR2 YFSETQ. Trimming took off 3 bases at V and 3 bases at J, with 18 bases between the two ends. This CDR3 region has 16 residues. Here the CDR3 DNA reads TGCGCCAGCAGCTCTTCGTACCGGGGTATCGACACTGAAGCTTTCTTT. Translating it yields CASSSSYRGIDTEAFF. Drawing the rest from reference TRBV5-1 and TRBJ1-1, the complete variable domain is KAGVTQTPRYLIKTRGQQVTLSCSPISGHRSVSWYQQTPGQGLQFLFEYFSETQRNKGNFPGRFSGRQFSNSRSEMNVSTLELGDSALYLCASSSSYRGIDTEAFFGQGTRLTVV.

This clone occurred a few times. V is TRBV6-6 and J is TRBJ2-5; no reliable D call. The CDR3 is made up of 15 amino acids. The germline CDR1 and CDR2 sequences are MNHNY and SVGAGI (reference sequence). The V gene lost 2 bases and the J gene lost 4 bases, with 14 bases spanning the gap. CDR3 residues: CASSYRRSVGETQYF. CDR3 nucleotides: TGTGCCAGCAGTTACAGGCGGTCTGTGGGAGAGACCCAGTACTTC.

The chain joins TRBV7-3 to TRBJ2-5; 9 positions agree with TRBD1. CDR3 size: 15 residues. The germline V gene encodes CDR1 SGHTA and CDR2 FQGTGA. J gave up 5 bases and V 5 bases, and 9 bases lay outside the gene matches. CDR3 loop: CASSPGTGFSETQYF. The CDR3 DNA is TGTGCCAGCAGCCCCGGGACAGGGTTTTCGGAGACCCAGTACTTC.

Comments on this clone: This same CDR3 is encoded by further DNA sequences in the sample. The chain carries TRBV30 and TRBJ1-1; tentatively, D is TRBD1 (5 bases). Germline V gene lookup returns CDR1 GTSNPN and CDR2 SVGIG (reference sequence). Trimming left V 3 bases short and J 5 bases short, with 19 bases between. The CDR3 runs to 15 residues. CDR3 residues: CAWRNPGQGNTEAFF. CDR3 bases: TGTGCCTGGAGGAATCCTGGGCAGGGAAATACTGAAGCTTTCTTT.

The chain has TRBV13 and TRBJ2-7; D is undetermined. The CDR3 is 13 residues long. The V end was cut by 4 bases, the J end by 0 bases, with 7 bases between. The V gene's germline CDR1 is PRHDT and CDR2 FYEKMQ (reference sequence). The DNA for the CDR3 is TGTGCCAGCAGCTCGGGCATCTCCTACGAGCAGTACTTC. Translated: CASSSGISYEQYF.

DNA for the CDR3: TGTGCCAGCAGCTTAGGATGGGGAGGTTTCAATCAGCCCCAGCATTTT. Translated, it gives CASSLGWGGFNQPQHF. The chain links TRBV11-2 to TRBJ1-5; no clear D. The ends were cut back, 1 base at V and 3 bases at J, with 13 bases in the middle. This CDR3 comprises 16 residues. CDR1 is SGHAT, CDR2 FQNNGV, per germline.

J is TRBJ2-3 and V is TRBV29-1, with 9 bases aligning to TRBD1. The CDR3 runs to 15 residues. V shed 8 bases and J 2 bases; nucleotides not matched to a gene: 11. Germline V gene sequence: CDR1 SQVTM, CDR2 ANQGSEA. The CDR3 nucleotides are TGCAGCACTTGGGACAGGGAGAAGGCCACAGATACGCAGTATTTT. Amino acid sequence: CSTWDREKATDTQYF.

The DNA of the CDR3 is TGTGCCAGCACTCCAGGGGGACAGAGGGCAAATCAGCCCCAGCATTTT. It is translated as CASTPGGQRANQPQHF. The V call is TRBV6-6, the J call TRBJ1-5; 7 bases agree with TRBD1. CDR3 length: 16 amino acids. After removal of 7 bases from V and 4 bases from J, the junction contained 13 bases not matched to a gene. The germline V gene has CDR1 MNHNY and CDR2 SVGAGI (reference sequence).

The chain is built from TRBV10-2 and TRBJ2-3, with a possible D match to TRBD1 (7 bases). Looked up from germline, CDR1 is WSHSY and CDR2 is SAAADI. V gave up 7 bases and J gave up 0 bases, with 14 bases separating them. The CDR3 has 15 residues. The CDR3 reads CASKETGTSTDTQYF. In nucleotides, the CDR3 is TGCGCCAGCAAGGAGACAGGGACTAGCACAGATACGCAGTATTTT.

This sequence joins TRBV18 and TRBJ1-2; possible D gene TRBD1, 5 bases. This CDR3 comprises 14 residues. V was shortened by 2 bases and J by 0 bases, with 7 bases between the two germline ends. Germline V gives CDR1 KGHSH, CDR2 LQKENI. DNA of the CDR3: TGTGCCAGCTCACCAAACAGGTCTAACTATGGCTACACCTTC. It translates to CASSPNRSNYGYTF.

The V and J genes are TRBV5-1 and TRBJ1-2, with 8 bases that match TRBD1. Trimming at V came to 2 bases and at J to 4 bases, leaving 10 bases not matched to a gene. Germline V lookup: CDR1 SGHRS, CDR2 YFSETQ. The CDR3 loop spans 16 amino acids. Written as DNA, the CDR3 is TGCGCCAGCAGCTTCGACCTCGGACAGGGCGTCTATGGCTACACCTTC. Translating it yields CASSFDLGQGVYGYTF.